This T cell receptor beta chain stems from a study of CD8+ T cells in alopecia areata. Peripheral blood samples and lesional scalp punch biopsies were obtained from alopecia areata patients. Study-level findings and limits: Affected lesional scalp, above all in alopecia totalis/universalis, was more clonal than normal scalp.

Following RNA extraction, reverse transcription yielded cDNA that acted as the sequencing template. The data were produced by immunoSEQ multiplex PCR, yet TCRdb's version contains in-frame clones alone and is incomplete. The profile shows around 130,000 clones, approximately 58% of them singletons. This CDR3 has 13 residues. The ends lost 6 bases at V and 4 bases at J; junction bases unmatched: 5. Germline V gene data show CDR1 as SNHLY and CDR2 as FYNNEI. About this clone itself: The antigen remains unidentified.

The chain is built from TRBV2 and TRBJ2-5, with 7 bases fitting TRBD2. The input for sequencing was CD4+ T cells sorted from blood, taken at week 0. This clonotype was sampled from a human donor with alopecia areata. The CDR3 here is CASRIPGGETQYF. Written as DNA, the CDR3 is TGTGCCAGCAGAATACCGGGGGGAGAGACCCAGTACTTC.